This is a list of T cell receptor beta chains from one sample in a study of blood T cell repertoires in COVID-19. Sequenced by immunoSEQ multiplex PCR; TCRdb stores in-frame clones only, minus some. The top ten hold more than 0.95% of the sample, which has under 300,000 clones, more than 75% seen once. The specimen sequenced was peripheral blood. The receptors were gathered from a woman between 35 and 50 years old who had recovered from COVID-19. The conserved cysteine and the conserved F or W are not part of the CDR3 here.

V gene	J gene	CDR3 protein
TRBV19	TRBJ2-1	ASSMGRISYNEQF
TRBV27	TRBJ2-5	ASSLFGTRETQY
TRBV5-1	TRBJ1-2	ASSGTGQYGYT
TRBV29-1	TRBJ2-3	SVAGPWADTQY
TRBV7-2	TRBJ2-1	ASSPQTSGRAVNEQF
TRBV13	TRBJ1-1	ASSPGNTEAF
TRBV5-8	TRBJ2-7	ASRRTSGYEQY
TRBV24-1	TRBJ1-5	ATSDGTGPGQPQH
TRBV3-1/TRBV3-2	TRBJ2-2	ASSQLEGMNTGELF
TRBV12-2	TRBJ1-1	ARVVGTEAF
TRBV5-5	TRBJ1-2	ASSLRAEGHYGYT
TRBV27	TRBJ2-2	ASSSNLAVGELF
TRBV5-4	TRBJ2-7	ASSQKTGVGYEQY
TRBV7-2	TRBJ2-3	ASSPQGAASGGGGQY
TRBV7-3	TRBJ2-7	ASSPGDGTYEQY
TRBV7-3	TRBJ2-1	ASSSPDSQREQF
TRBV25-1	TRBJ1-2	ASSPLYGYT
TRBV24-1	TRBJ1-2	ATSDPGRGYGYT
TRBV10-3	TRBJ1-1	AIRGGVPDEAF
TRBV29-1	TRBJ1-2	SVDSGGYT
TRBV5-6	TRBJ1-4	ASSLAGTGFEKLF
TRBV9	TRBJ1-2	ASSVAQGLAGYT
TRBV7-9	TRBJ1-5	ASSGGYQPQH
TRBV27	TRBJ2-1	ASSYRTPSYNEQF
TRBV15	TRBJ1-2	ATSTQGTPYGYT
TRBV3-1/TRBV3-2	TRBJ2-7	ASSLAVPVRYEQY
TRBV6-5	TRBJ1-4	ASSIAGGRKLF
TRBV19	TRBJ2-7	ASSITGTPTSYEQY
TRBV4-2	TRBJ1-5	ASSQGMWADQPQH
TRBV18	TRBJ2-1	ASSPGPNEQF
TRBV5-6	TRBJ2-3	ASSLENLPSTDTQY
TRBV25-1	TRBJ2-7	ASSEAGGGYEQY
TRBV10-3	TRBJ2-1	AISVGLGGYNEQF
TRBV7-2	TRBJ1-3	ASSLRVGAPHSGNTIY
TRBV27	TRBJ2-2	ASSLLPGAGTGELF
TRBV21-1	TRBJ1-5	ASSKSAGNQPQH
TRBV9	TRBJ1-2	ASSVVGAGYGYT
TRBV24-1	TRBJ1-2	ATSSAGDTSYGYT
TRBV30	TRBJ1-2	AWSALPRYT
TRBV19	TRBJ1-2	ASGQGNYGYT
TRBV7-2	TRBJ2-5	ASTPREGGTQY
TRBV30	TRBJ1-6	AWNPGHGGSPLH
TRBV30	TRBJ1-6	AWRGLGRNSPLH
TRBV19	TRBJ1-1	ASSIRGTGFMNTEAF
TRBV25-1	TRBJ2-3	ASSLDRSTDTQY
TRBV18	TRBJ2-2	ASHRQLEGTGELF